This T cell receptor (beta chain) was captured by sequencing in a study of T cells in Graves' hyperthyroidism and ophthalmopathy. This clonotype was seen only a few times. Trimming pared 6 bases from V and 6 bases from J, leaving 17 bases between. The germline CDR1 and CDR2 sequences are MNHEY and SVGEGT. The CDR3 runs to 15 residues. TCR beta CDR3 region amplification was performed from RNA transcripts. The HTBI primer set drove a first-round RT-PCR of the TCR CDR3. TCRdb re-called the multiplex PCR reads through MiXCR, storing one row per CDR3 protein. The sample records around 500,000 distinct CDR3 sequences, around 15% being singletons.

This sequence joins TRBV6-2 or TRBV6-3 and TRBJ2-2, with D possibly being TRBD2 (5 bases). The sample taken for sequencing was blood. This TCR was recovered from a woman aged 30 to 39 with Graves' ophthalmopathy. The CDR3 region is CASSSTLPGSGELFF. CDR3 DNA: TGTGCCAGCAGCTCGACCCTTCCGGGATCCGGGGAGCTGTTTTTT.